This TCR beta chain was observed in a study of cytomegalovirus exposure and HLA in healthy donors. Study-wide results and caveats: Using a false discovery rate of 0.05, a later analysis showed that 15,000 to 20,000 TCR beta sequences were associated with HLA alleles. In a later analysis, V- and J-gene trimming of beta chains associated with a DCLRE1C missense variant, replicated independently. Exclusion applied to some V segments, including TRBV6-2 and TRBV6-3, as they were indistinguishable. TCR sequences were mostly rare, though some public TCRs occurred in many donors.

This clone came up once. No antigen is known for it. The PCR ran on 60 Vbeta and 13 Jbeta primers. Assay used: immunoSEQ multiplex PCR; TCRdb lists only in-frame clones, some missing. The sample consists of 150,000 to 200,000 clones, around three quarters of them appearing once. Germline assignment: CDR1 MDHEN and CDR2 SYDVKM. The CDR3 totals 15 residues. V lost 7 bases, J lost 3 bases, and 8 bases stayed unmatched. Sequences were obtained from PBMCs. The chain recombines TRBV28 with TRBJ1-1, with 10 bases identical to TRBD1. The origin of this receptor is a middle-aged woman in good health and CMV-seronegative. CDR3 coding DNA: TGTGCCAGCACCGGGACAGGGGAGTTGGACACTGAAGCTTTCTTT. This sequence encodes CASTGTGELDTEAFF.